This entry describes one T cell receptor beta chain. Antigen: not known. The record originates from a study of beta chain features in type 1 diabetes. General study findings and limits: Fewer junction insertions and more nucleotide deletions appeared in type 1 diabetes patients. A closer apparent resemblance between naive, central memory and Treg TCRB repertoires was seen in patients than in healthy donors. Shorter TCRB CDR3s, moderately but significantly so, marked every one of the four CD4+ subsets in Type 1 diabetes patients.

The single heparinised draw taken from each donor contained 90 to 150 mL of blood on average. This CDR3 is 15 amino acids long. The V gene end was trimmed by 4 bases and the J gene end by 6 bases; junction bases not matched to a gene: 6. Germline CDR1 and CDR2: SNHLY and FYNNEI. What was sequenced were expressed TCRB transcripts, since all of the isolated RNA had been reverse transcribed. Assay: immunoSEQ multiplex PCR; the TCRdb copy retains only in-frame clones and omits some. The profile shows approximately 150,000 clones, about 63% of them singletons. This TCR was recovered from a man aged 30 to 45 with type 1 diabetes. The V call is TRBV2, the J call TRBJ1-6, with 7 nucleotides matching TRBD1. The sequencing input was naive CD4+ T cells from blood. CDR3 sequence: CASSVQGYGNSPLHF. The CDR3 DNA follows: TGTGCCAGCAGTGTACAGGGGTATGGTAATTCACCCCTCCACTTT.